The 19 T cell receptor beta chains below were found in one sample sequenced in a study of Graves' ophthalmopathy and Graves' hyperthyroidism. Amplified TCR beta CDR3 regions were obtained using RNA transcripts as template. The library came from an HTBI-primed first-round RT-PCR and a second-round multiplex PCR. TCRdb re-called the multiplex PCR reads through MiXCR, storing one row per CDR3 protein. This repertoire shows some 750,000 distinct CDR3 sequences, 35% to 50% found once; its top ten account for 44%. Sample: peripheral blood. All receptors derive from an adult man with Graves' ophthalmopathy.

The rearrangement links TRBV15 to TRBJ2-5; D ambiguous. This CDR3 is built from 14 residues. The V and J ends lost 0 bases and 5 bases respectively, with 10 bases between them. The germline gives CDR1 LNHNV, CDR2 YYDKDF (reference sequence). The CDR3 loop is CATSRDFWGETQYF. Here the CDR3 DNA reads TGTGCCACCAGCAGAGATTTTTGGGGTGAGACCCAGTACTTC.

The chain uses TRBV6-1 and TRBJ2-3; 8 bases map to TRBD1. Germline CDR1 reads MNHNS; CDR2 reads SASEGT. J was trimmed by 2 bases and V by 5 bases; bases with no gene match: 3. The CDR3 contains 14 residues. The CDR3 DNA sequence: TGTGCCAGCAGTCGGACAGGGCTCACAGATACGCAGTATTTT. Its translation is CASSRTGLTDTQYF.

The gene calls are TRBV7-9 and TRBJ1-2, with 9 bases lining up with TRBD1. There are 12 residues in the CDR3. The V segment lost 11 bases and the J segment 7 bases; nucleotides outside the gene matches: 8. CDR1 and CDR2 from the germline V gene are SEHNR and FQNEAQ (reference sequence). The CDR3 nucleotides read TGTGCCTTTATGGACAGGGGTTTTGGCTACACCTTC. It translates to CAFMDRGFGYTF.

This clonotype was found many times. The rearrangement joins TRBV29-1 to TRBJ2-7, with TRBD1 identical over 9 bases. The germline CDR1 and CDR2 sequences are SQVTM and ANQGSEA. The V segment lost 3 bases and the J segment 3 bases; nucleotides outside the gene matches: 6. The CDR3 is 14 residues long. The CDR3 sequence: CSVEGQGTGYEQYF. Here the CDR3 DNA reads TGCAGCGTTGAGGGACAGGGAACCGGCTACGAGCAGTACTTC.

The rearrangement links TRBV7-2 to TRBJ1-5; D unresolved. CDR1 is SGHTA and CDR2 is FQGNSA in the germline V gene. V was pared by 5 bases and J by 4 bases, with 12 bases between. The CDR3 spans 14 residues. Here the CDR3 reads CASSPEVQNQPQHF. The CDR3 DNA sequence: TGTGCCAGCAGCCCGGAAGTGCAGAATCAGCCCCAGCATTTT. The whole variable domain, remainder taken from reference TRBV7-2 and TRBJ1-5, is GAGVSQSPSNKVTEKGKDVELRCDPISGHTALYWYRQSLGQGLEFLIYFQGNSAPDKSGLPSDRFSAERTGGSVSTLTIQRTQQEDSAVYLCASSPEVQNQPQHFGDGTRLSIL.

This clonotype was seen a few times. In DNA form, the CDR3 reads TGTGCCAGCAGTCAACCAGGGGGAAGGGAAAAACTGTTTTTT. This gives the protein CASSQPGGREKLFF. The rearrangement uses TRBV11-2 and TRBJ1-4, with 7 bases aligning to TRBD1. This CDR3 is 14 amino acids long. The V segment lost 6 bases and the J segment 8 bases; nucleotides outside the gene matches: 9. Per the germline V gene, CDR1 is SGHAT and CDR2 is FQNNGV.

In this sample, this clonotype turned up once. The rearrangement links TRBV7-9 to TRBJ1-6, with D hard to call. V lost 8 bases, J lost 7 bases, and 18 bases lay in between. Germline CDR1 reads SEHNR; CDR2 reads FQNEAQ (reference sequence). This CDR3 comprises 15 residues. CDR3 nucleotide sequence: TGTGCCAGCTCAACCGGAAACGGCGAGAATTCACCCCTCCACTTT. This sequence encodes CASSTGNGENSPLHF.

J is TRBJ2-7 and V is TRBV6-2 or TRBV6-3; 7 positions agree with TRBD1. This CDR3 comprises 15 residues. The junction had 14 bases not matched to a gene; V was cut back by 9 bases and J by 3 bases. From germline, CDR1 is MNHEY and CDR2 SVGEGT. The CDR3 spells CASRYRDSPLYEQYF. In DNA form, the CDR3 reads TGTGCCAGTCGGTACCGGGACAGTCCACTCTACGAGCAGTACTTC.

This clonotype was recorded many times. The genes are TRBV29-1 and TRBJ2-7, with a possible D match to TRBD1 (5 bases). CDR1 and CDR2 from the germline V gene are SQVTM and ANQGSEA. The CDR3 is made up of 12 amino acids. The ends were cut back, 3 bases at V and 5 bases at J, with 11 bases in the middle. CDR3 in amino acids: CSVDGGADEQYF. The CDR3 nucleotides read TGCAGCGTTGATGGTGGGGCCGACGAGCAGTACTTC.

As for this clonotype: Just one base apart from a much larger clone, this may be a read error. V usage is TRBV2 and J usage is TRBJ1-1; D remains ambiguous. The germline CDR1 and CDR2 sequences are SNHLY and FYNNEI. The CDR3 contains 13 residues. In nucleotides, the CDR3 is TGTGCCAGCAGACGGCGGATGAACGCTGAAGCTTTCTTT. Translation: CASRRRMNAEAFF. The variable domain in full, with the rest retrieved from reference TRBV2 and TRBJ1-1, is EPEVTQTPSHQVTQMGQEVILRCVPISNHLYFYWYRQILGQKVEFLVSFYNNEISEKSEIFDDQFSVERPDGSNFTLKIRSTKLEDSAMYFCASRRRMNAEAFFGQGTRLTVV.

Turning to this clonotype: Just one base apart from a much larger clone, this may be a read error. The chain is built from TRBV25-1 and TRBJ2-2; D unresolved. From germline, CDR1 is MGHDK and CDR2 SYGVNS. The CDR3 is made up of 14 amino acids. Trimming took off 6 bases at V and 6 bases at J, with 14 bases between the two ends. The DNA of the CDR3 is TGTGCCAGCAGGCCCCGTTTGGGTGCCGGGGAGCTGTTTTTT. It translates to CASRPRLGAGELFF.

The table lists this clonotype with a few counts. The chain combines TRBV10-3 with TRBJ2-5; TRBD1 might be the D (5 bases). There are 12 residues in the CDR3. CDR1 ENHRY and CDR2 SYGVKD come from the germline V gene. V was cut by 5 bases and J by 2 bases, with 6 bases left in between. CDR3 coding DNA: TGTGCCATCAGTCGACAGCAAGAGACCCAGTACTTC. It is translated as CAISRQQETQYF.

A few counts support this clonotype. The chain carries TRBV7-3 and TRBJ2-5; D possibly corresponds to TRBD1 (6 bases). Germline V gene data show CDR1 as SGHTA and CDR2 as FQGTGA. The V and J ends lost 6 bases and 4 bases respectively, with 9 bases between them. The CDR3 runs to 12 residues. The CDR3 DNA is TGTGCCAGCAGGGGCAGGGGAGAGACCCAGTACTTC. Its protein is CASRGRGETQYF.

The chain has TRBV7-9 and TRBJ2-5, with 10 bases matching TRBD1. CDR1 SEHNR and CDR2 FQNEAQ come from the germline V gene (reference sequence). The CDR3 has 15 amino acids. With 5 bases clipped from V and 4 bases from J, the junction kept 7 bases outside the gene matches. The DNA for the CDR3 is TGTGCCAGCAGCCAACCGGGACAGGGGTCAGAGACCCAGTACTTC. This codes for CASSQPGQGSETQYF.

This sequence joins TRBV5-6 and TRBJ1-6, with D possibly being TRBD1 (5 bases). Between the trimmed V and J ends, which lost 3 bases and 9 bases, there was a span of 7 bases. Per the germline V gene, CDR1 is SGHDT and CDR2 is YYEEEE. CDR3 size: 12 residues. Here the CDR3 DNA reads TGTGCCAGCAGCTCCAGGGCTTCACCCCTCCACTTT. This gives the protein CASSSRASPLHF.

In this sample, this clonotype turned up many times. The V and J genes are TRBV6-1 and TRBJ1-6; D is unclear. The germline V and J ends were trimmed by 2 bases and 10 bases, with 12 bases remaining between them. The CDR3 runs to 14 residues. The germline CDR1 and CDR2 sequences are MNHNS and SASEGT. The CDR3 sequence is CASSETGVRSPLHF. CDR3 DNA sequence: TGTGCCAGCAGTGAAACTGGGGTGAGGTCACCCCTCCACTTT.

The chain uses TRBV29-1 and TRBJ2-3; 10 nucleotides match TRBD2. The trim removed 4 bases at V and 6 bases at J, leaving 4 bases unmatched. The germline gives CDR1 SQVTM, CDR2 ANQGSEA. The CDR3 loop spans 13 amino acids. The CDR3 DNA is TGCAGCGTTGCTGTTAGCGGGAGGGATACGCAGTATTTT. Translating gives CSVAVSGRDTQYF.

The J gene is TRBJ2-7, the V gene TRBV7-9, with 9 nucleotides matching TRBD2. V shed 1 base, J shed 7 bases, and the junction held 14 bases outside the gene matches. The CDR3 spans 17 residues. Per germline, CDR1 SEHNR and CDR2 FQNEAQ (reference sequence). The chain's CDR3 is CASSLDLWVAGALEQYF. The CDR3 DNA is TGTGCCAGCAGCTTAGATCTGTGGGTAGCGGGAGCTCTAGAGCAGTACTTC.

The genes are TRBV5-6 and TRBJ2-7; the D gene is possibly TRBD2 (6 bases). V gave up 4 bases and J gave up 7 bases, with 15 bases separating them. CDR3 length equals 13 residues. Germline loops: CDR1 SGHDT, CDR2 YYEEEE. For the CDR3, the DNA is TGTGCCAGCAGCGCCGGGACTTTGGATGAGCAGTACTTC. It codes for CASSAGTLDEQYF.